This T cell receptor beta chain appears in the sequencing data of a study of metastatic and nonmetastatic thyroid tumors. This clone was observed a few times. With MiXCR, TCRdb called clones anew from the PCR reads. The table has around 27,000 clones, 20% to 30% seen once. There were no patients who had received any treatment before thyroid surgery. V was trimmed by 7 bases and J by 1 base, leaving 13 bases between them. CDR1 and CDR2 from the germline V gene are SGHTA and FQGTGA. The CDR3 is 15 residues long. The sequenced sample consisted of blood. The V call is TRBV7-3, the J call TRBJ2-2; D is possibly TRBD2 (5 bases). The clonotype originates from a female donor with papillary thyroid cancer or a benign thyroid nodule (not recorded which). Some clones in this sample may be carry-over from other donors' samples. The CDR3 spells CASIPGGGNTGELFF. The CDR3 DNA is TGTGCCAGCATCCCCGGAGGCGGGAACACCGGGGAGCTGTTTTTT.